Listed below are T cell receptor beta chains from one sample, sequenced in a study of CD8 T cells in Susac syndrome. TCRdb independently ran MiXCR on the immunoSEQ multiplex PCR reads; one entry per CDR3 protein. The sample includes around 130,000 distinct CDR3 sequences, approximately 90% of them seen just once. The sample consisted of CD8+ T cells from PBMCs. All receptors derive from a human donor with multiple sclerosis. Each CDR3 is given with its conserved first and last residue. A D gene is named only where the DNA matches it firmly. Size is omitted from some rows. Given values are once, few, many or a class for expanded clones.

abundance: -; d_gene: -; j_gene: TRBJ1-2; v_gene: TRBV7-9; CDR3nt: TGTGCCAGCAGCTTAGGAACCGGAGGCTACACCTTC; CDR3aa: CASSLGTGGYTF
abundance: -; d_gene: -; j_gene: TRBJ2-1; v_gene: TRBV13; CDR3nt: TGTGCCATCAGAACCATATTGCAGAATGAGCAGTTCTTC; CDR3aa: CAIRTILQNEQFF
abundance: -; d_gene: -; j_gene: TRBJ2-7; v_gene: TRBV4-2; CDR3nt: TGTGCCAGCAGCGAAACCCAGGGAGTATCCTACGAGCAGTACTTC; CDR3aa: CASSETQGVSYEQYF
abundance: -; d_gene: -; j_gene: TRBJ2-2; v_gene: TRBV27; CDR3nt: TGTGCCAGCAGTTTAATTCTTCGGGCGGGGCCCGGGGAGCTGTTTTTT; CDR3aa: CASSLILRAGPGELFF
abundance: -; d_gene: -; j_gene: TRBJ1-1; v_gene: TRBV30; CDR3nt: TGTGCCTGGCAGGCAGTTGAAGCTTTCTTT; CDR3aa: CAWQAVEAFF
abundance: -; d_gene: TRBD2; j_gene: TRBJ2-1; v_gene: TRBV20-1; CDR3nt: TGCAGTGCTAGAGGCGGGAGGGATTACAATGAGCAGTTCTTC; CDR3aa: CSARGGRDYNEQFF
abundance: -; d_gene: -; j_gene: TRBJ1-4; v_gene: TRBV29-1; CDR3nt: TGCAGCGTTGAAGTAGCGGAGGGCGAAAAACTGTTTTTT; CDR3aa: CSVEVAEGEKLFF
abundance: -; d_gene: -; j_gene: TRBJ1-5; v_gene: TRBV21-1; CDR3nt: TGTGCCAGCAGCAAACCCCATCGGAAGGCAGGGTATTATAGCAATCAGCCCCAGCATTTT; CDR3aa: CASSKPHRKAGYYSNQPQHF
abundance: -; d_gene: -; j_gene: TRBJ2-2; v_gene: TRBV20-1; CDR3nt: TGCAGTGCTAGGGGGGTCAAAATGACACAGAACACCGGGGAGCTGTTTTTT; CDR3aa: CSARGVKMTQNTGELFF
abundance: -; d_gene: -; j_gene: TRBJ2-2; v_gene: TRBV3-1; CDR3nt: TGTGCCAGCAGCCAAGATGAGACGTCCGGGGAGCTGTTTTTT; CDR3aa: CASSQDETSGELFF
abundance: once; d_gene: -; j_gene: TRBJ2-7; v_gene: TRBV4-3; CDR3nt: TGCGCCAGCAGCCAAGGCCGGCAGTTTGGCGAGCAGTACTTC; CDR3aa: CASSQGRQFGEQYF
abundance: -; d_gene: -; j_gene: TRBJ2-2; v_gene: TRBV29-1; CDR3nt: TGCAGCGTCGCCCCTAACACGAACACCGGGGAGCTGTTTTTT; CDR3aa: CSVAPNTNTGELFF
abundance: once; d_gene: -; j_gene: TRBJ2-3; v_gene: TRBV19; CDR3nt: TGTGCCAGTAGTATTTCAGATACGCAGTATTTT; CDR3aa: CASSISDTQYF
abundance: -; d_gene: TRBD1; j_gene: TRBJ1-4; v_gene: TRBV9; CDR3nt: TGTGCCAGCAGCGCCGACAGGGAGCGAGAAAAACTGTTTTTT; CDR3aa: CASSADREREKLFF
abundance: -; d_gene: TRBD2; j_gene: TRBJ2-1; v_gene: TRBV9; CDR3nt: TGTGCCAGCAGCGACCCTCATAGCGGGGGGACCTACAATGAGCAGTTCTTC; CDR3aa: CASSDPHSGGTYNEQFF
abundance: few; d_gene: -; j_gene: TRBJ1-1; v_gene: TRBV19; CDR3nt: TGTGCCAGTAGTACGGGAGTGAACACTGAAGCTTTCTTT; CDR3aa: CASSTGVNTEAFF
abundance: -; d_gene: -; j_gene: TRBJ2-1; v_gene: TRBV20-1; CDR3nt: TGCAGTGCTCCACGACGAACTACCTACAATGAGCAGTTCTTC; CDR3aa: CSAPRRTTYNEQFF
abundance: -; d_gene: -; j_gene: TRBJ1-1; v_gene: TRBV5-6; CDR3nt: TGTGCCAGCAGCTTGGGGACGGCAGGGGTCTTGACTGAAGCTTTCTTT; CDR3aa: CASSLGTAGVLTEAFF
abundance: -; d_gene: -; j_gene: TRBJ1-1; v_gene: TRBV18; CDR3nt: TGTGCCAGCTCACCACCGATGGGGCAGAGCACTGAAGCTTTCTTT; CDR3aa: CASSPPMGQSTEAFF
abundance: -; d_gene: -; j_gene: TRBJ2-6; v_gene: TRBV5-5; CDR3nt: TGTGCCAGCAGCTTGGGCCTGGGGCAGGGGATTAGTGGGGCCAACGTCCTGACTTTC; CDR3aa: CASSLGLGQGISGANVLTF
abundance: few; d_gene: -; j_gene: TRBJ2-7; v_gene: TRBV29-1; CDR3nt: TGCAGCGCCTTGATCGGCATCTACGAGCAGTACTTC; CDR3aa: CSALIGIYEQYF
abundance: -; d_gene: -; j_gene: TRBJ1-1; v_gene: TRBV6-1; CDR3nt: TGTGCCAGCAGTGAAGTCAGCAACGGAGGGACTGAAGCTTTCTTT; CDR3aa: CASSEVSNGGTEAFF
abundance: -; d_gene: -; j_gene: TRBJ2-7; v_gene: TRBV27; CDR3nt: TGTGCCAGCAGTTCCTACAGGAACTCATACGAGCAGTACTTC; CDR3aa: CASSSYRNSYEQYF
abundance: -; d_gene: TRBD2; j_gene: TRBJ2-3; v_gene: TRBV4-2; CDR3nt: TGTGCCAGCAGCCAAGACCGCTCACTAGCGGGAGAAGGAGTCACAGATACGCAGTATTTT; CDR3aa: CASSQDRSLAGEGVTDTQYF
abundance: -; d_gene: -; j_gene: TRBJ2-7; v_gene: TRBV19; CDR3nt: TGTGCCAGTAGTATTTCTTTCCCTTCCTACGAGCAGTACTTC; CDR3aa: CASSISFPSYEQYF
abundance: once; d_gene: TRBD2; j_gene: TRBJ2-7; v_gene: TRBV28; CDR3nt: TGTGCCAGCACGGTAGCGGGAGACCCCTACGAGCAGTACTTC; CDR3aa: CASTVAGDPYEQYF
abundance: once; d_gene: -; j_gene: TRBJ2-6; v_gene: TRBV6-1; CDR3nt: TGTGCCGCGGGGGAGGGGGGCTCTGGGGCCAACGTCCTGACTTTC; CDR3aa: CAAGEGGSGANVLTF
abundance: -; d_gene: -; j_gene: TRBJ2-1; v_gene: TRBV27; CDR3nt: TGTGCCAGCAGTACCAGCGCACTGGCTGAGCAGTTCTTC; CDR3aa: CASSTSALAEQFF
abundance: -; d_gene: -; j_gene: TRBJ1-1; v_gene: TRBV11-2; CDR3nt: TGTGCCAGCAGTCAAGGGGCAGGGAACACTGAAGCTTTCTTT; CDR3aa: CASSQGAGNTEAFF
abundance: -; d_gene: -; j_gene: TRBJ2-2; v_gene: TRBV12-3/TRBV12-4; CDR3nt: TGTGCCAGCAGTTACGGGGACACCAACACCGGGGAGCTGTTTTTT; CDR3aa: CASSYGDTNTGELFF
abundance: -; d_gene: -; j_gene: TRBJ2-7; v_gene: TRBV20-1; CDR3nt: TGCAGTGCTCCCGGCCCCTGGTCCTACGAGCAGTACTTC; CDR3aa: CSAPGPWSYEQYF
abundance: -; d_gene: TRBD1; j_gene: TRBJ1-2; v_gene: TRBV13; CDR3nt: TGTGCCAGCACACTGACAGGGGGCGGTAACTATGGCTACACCTTC; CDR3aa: CASTLTGGGNYGYTF
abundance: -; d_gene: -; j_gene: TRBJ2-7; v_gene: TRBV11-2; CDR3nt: TGTGCCAGCAGCTTGGTCAGCGGTTTCTACGAGCAGTACTTC; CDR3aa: CASSLVSGFYEQYF
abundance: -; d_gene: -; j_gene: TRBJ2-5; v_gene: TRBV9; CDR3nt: TGTGCCAGCAGCGTAAGGGGGAACCAAGAGACCCAGTACTTC; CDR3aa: CASSVRGNQETQYF
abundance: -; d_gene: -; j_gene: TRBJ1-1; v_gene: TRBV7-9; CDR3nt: TGTGCCTCCGAGCTTAATAGAGGGGACGGGCGCACTGAAGCTTTCTTT; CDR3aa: CASELNRGDGRTEAFF
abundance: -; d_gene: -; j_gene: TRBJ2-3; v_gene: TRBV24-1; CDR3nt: TGTGCCACCAGTGTGGGGGGAACTAGCACAGATACGCAGTATTTT; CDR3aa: CATSVGGTSTDTQYF
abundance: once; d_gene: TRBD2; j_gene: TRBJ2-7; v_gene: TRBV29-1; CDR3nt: TGCAGCGGTCTAGGGGCGGGAGGGCCCTACGAGCAGTACTTC; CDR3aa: CSGLGAGGPYEQYF
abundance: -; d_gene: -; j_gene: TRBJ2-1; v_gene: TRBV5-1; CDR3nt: TGCGCCAGCTCCCTGACTGGGGGCTCCTACAATGAGCAGTTCTTC; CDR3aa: CASSLTGGSYNEQFF
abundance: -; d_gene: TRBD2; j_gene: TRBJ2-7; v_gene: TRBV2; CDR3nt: TGTGCCGGGGGTCCCCTAGCGGGAGTTGACGAGCAGTACTTC; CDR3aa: CAGGPLAGVDEQYF
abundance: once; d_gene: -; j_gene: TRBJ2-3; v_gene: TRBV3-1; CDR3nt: TGTGCCAGCAGCCAAGAACTAGTCCAAGATACGCAGTATTTT; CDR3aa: CASSQELVQDTQYF
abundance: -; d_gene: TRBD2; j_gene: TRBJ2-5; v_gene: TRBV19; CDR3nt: TGTGCCAGTAGTATCCTTGGTAGCGGGACCCAGGAGACCCAGTACTTC; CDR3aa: CASSILGSGTQETQYF
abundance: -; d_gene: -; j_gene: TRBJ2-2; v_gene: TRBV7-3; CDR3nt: TGTGCCAGCAGCCCACTTTTGGGCACCGGGGAGCTGTTTTTT; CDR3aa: CASSPLLGTGELFF